This T cell receptor beta chain was retrieved from a study of response to subunit inactivated influenza vaccine. The germline gives CDR1 MDHEN, CDR2 SYDVKM. V shed 3 bases and J 8 bases; nucleotides not matched to a gene: 8. This CDR3 spans 15 amino acids. This clonotype was counted only a few times. Its target is unknown. TCRdb reprocessed the RT-PCR reads with MiXCR, giving one entry per CDR3 protein. The sample yields about 540,000 distinct CDR3 sequences, 13% to 15% seen once. Findings and caveats of the study: Authors proposed each seasonal influenza vaccination draws in few new T cells.

The sample consisted of PBMCs from blood, taken 11 to 12 days after vaccination. The receptor's source is a middle-aged man who received an inactivated influenza vaccine. V is TRBV28 and J is TRBJ2-1; 9 bases match TRBD1. The CDR3 sequence is CASSLTGTGLYEQFF. The CDR3 nucleotides read TGTGCCAGCAGTTTGACCGGGACAGGGCTTTATGAGCAGTTCTTC. The variable domain in full, with the rest retrieved from reference TRBV28 and TRBJ2-1, is DVKVTQSSRYLVKRTGEKVFLECVQDMDHENMFWYRQDPGLGLRLIYFSYDVKMKEKGDIPEGYSVSREKKERFSLILESASTNQTSMYLCASSLTGTGLYEQFFGPGTRLTVL.